Here is one T cell receptor (beta chain) with its context. As yet, its antigen is unknown. RNA was extracted with the RNeasy kit, and a quantity of roughly 0.5 to 1 ug was reverse transcribed using random hexamers. It was immunoSEQ multiplex PCR that amplified TCR beta CDR3 across 54 Vbeta and 13 Jbeta. TCRdb reanalysed the immunoSEQ multiplex PCR reads using MiXCR and keeps one entry per CDR3 protein. The sample holds approximately 160,000 distinct CDR3 sequences, around 94% seen once. The sample is drawn from a study of CD8 T cells in Susac syndrome. Trimming cost V 1 base and J 4 bases, with 14 bases left between them. The CDR3 is made up of 15 amino acids. CDR1 is SGHNT and CDR2 is YYREEE in the germline V gene (reference sequence). Notes on the study in general: As the study acknowledged, the number of individuals in its TCR sequencing and HLA analysis was relatively small.

TCR beta sequencing covered blood CD8+ and CD4+ T cells. Relapsing-remitting disease, either stable or active, was present in the multiple sclerosis controls, who were treatment-naive patients. The rearrangement links TRBV5-4 to TRBJ1-1; D perhaps matches TRBD1 (6 bases). The TCR comes from a human donor with multiple sclerosis. The material sequenced was CD4+ T cells from PBMCs. The CDR3 reads CASSLRGEQFTEAFF. CDR3 DNA: TGTGCCAGCAGCTTGAGGGGGGAACAATTCACTGAAGCTTTCTTT.